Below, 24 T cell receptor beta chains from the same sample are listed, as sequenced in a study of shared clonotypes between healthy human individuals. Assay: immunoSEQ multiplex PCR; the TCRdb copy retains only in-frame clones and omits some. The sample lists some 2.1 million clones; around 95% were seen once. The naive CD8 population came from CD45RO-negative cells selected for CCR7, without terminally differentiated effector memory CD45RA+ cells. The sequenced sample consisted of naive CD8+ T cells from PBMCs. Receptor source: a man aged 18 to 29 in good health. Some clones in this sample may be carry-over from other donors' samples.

In DNA form, the CDR3 reads TGCGCCAGCAGCTTGGCAGGGGGTTGGACTGAAGCTTTCTTT. Translation gives CASSLAGGWTEAFF. The rearrangement uses TRBV5-1 and TRBJ1-1, with TRBD1 matching over 7 bases. Germline CDR1 and CDR2: SGHRS and YFSETQ. With V trimmed by 0 bases and J by 5 bases, 4 bases remained unmatched. This CDR3 is 14 amino acids long.

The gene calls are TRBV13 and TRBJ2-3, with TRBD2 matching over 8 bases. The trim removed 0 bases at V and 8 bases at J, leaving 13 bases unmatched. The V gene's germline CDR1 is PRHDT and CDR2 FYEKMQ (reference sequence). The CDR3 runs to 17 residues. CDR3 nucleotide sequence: TGTGCCAGCAGCTTAGGCGCTTCGGGAGGGCCTTTGGGTACGCAGTATTTT. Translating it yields CASSLGASGGPLGTQYF.

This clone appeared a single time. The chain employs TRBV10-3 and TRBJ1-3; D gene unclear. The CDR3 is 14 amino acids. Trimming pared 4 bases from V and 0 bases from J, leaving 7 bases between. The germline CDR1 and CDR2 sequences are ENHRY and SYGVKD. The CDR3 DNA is TGTGCCATCAGTGTGTCAGTCTCTGGAAACACCATATATTTT. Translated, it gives CAISVSVSGNTIYF.

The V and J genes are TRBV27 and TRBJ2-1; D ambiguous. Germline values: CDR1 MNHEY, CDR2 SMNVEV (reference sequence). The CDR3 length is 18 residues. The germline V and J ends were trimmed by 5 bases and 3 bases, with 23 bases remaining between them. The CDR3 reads CASSPTPVSWGLYNEQFF. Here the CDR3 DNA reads TGTGCCAGCAGTCCCACACCCGTCTCGTGGGGTCTCTACAATGAGCAGTTCTTC.

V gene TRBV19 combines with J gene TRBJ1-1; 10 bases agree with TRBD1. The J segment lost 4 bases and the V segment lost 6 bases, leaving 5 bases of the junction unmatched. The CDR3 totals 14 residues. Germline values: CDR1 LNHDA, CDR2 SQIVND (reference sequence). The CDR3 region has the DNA TGTGCCAGTAGACAGACAGGGGGCTTCACTGAAGCTTTCTTT. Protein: CASRQTGGFTEAFF.

The CDR3 is CASSEDPQRQFF. CDR3 sequence (DNA): TGTGCCAGCAGTGAAGACCCGCAAAGGCAGTTCTTC. V is TRBV2 and J is TRBJ2-1; D ambiguous. With 1 base removed from V and 12 bases from J, the gap between germline ends came to 10 bases. CDR1 is SNHLY, CDR2 FYNNEI, per germline. This CDR3 has 12 residues. Complete variable domain (other parts from reference TRBV2 and TRBJ2-1): EPEVTQTPSHQVTQMGQEVILRCVPISNHLYFYWYRQILGQKVEFLVSFYNNEISEKSEIFDDQFSVERPDGSNFTLKIRSTKLEDSAMYFCASSEDPQRQFFGPGTRLTVL.

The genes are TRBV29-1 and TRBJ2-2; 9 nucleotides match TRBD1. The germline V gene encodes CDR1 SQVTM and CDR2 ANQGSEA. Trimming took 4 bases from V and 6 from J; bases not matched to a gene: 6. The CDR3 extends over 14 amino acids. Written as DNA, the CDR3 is TGCAGCGTTGTTAGGACAGGGGTCCCCGGGGAGCTGTTTTTT. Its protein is CSVVRTGVPGELFF.

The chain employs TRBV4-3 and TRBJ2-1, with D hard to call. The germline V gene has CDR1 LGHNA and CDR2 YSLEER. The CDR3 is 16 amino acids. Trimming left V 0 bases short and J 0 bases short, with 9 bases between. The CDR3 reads CASSQDSGDSYNEQFF. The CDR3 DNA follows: TGCGCCAGCAGCCAAGATTCTGGGGACTCCTACAATGAGCAGTTCTTC.

The CDR3 region has the DNA TGTGCCAGCGCTGGGGAGCGGGGCCCCCATACGCAGTATTTT. As protein: CASAGERGPHTQYF. The chain employs TRBV19 and TRBJ2-3, with 7 bases aligning to TRBD2. CDR1 and CDR2 from the germline V gene are LNHDA and SQIVND (reference sequence). This CDR3 has 14 residues. The junction had 13 bases not matched to a gene; V was cut back by 9 bases and J by 7 bases.

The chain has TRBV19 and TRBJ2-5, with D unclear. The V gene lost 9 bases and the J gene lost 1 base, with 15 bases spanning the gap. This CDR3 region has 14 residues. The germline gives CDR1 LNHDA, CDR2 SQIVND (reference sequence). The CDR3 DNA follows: TGTGCCAGCAGTGTCCTTGGGTCCCAAGAGACCCAGTACTTC. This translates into CASSVLGSQETQYF.

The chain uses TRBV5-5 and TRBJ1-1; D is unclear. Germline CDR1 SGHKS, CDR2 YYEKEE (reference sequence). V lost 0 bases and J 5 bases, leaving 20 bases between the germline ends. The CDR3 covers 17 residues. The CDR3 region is CASSLALVQFLGTEAFF. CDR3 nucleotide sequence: TGTGCCAGCAGCTTGGCCTTGGTCCAATTTTTGGGGACTGAAGCTTTCTTT.

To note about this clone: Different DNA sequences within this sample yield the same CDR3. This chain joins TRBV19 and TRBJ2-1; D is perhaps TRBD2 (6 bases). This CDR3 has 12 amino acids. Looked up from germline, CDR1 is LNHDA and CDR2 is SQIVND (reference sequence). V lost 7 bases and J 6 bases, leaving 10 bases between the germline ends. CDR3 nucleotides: TGTGCCAGTACTCTCGGGGGCAATGAGCAGTTCTTC. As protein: CASTLGGNEQFF.

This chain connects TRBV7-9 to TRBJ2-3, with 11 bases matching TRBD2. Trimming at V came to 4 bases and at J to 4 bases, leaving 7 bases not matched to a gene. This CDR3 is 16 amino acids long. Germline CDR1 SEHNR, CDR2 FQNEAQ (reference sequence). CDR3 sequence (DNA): TGTGCCAGCAGCTACCATAGCGGGAGGGTCGCAGATACGCAGTATTTT. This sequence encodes CASSYHSGRVADTQYF.

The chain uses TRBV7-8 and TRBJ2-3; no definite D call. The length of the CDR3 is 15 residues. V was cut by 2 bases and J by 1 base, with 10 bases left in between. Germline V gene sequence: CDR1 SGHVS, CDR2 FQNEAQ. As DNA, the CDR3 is TGTGCCAGCAGCTTAAGTGCTCAGGGCACAGATACGCAGTATTTT. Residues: CASSLSAQGTDTQYF. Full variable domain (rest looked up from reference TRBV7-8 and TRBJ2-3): GAGVSQSPRYKVAKRGQDVALRCDPISGHVSLFWYQQALGQGPEFLTYFQNEAQLDKSGLPSDRFFAERPEGSVSTLKIQRTQQEDSAVYLCASSLSAQGTDTQYFGPGTRLTVL.

CDR3 residues: CASSLRGSGQPQHF. CDR3 nucleotides: TGTGCCAGCAGCTTGAGGGGGAGCGGGCAGCCCCAGCATTTT. The rearrangement links TRBV5-8 to TRBJ1-5, with D tentatively TRBD1 (6 bases). The CDR3 length is 14 residues. The germline gives CDR1 SGHTS, CDR2 YDEGEE. Trimming removed 1 base from V and 7 bases from J, with 12 bases in between.

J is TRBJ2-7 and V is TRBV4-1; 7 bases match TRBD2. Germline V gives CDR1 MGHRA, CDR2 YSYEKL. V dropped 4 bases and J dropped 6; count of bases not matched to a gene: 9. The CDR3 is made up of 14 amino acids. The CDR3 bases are TGCGCCAGCAGCCGGGGGGGAGGGGTCGGCGAGCAGTACTTC. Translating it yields CASSRGGGVGEQYF.

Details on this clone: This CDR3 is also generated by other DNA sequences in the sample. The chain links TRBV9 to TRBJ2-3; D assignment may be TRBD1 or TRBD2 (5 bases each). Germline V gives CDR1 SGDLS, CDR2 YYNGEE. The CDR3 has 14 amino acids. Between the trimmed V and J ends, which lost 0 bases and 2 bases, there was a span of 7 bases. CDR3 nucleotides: TGTGCCAGCAGCGTAGAGGGGACCACAGATACGCAGTATTTT. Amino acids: CASSVEGTTDTQYF.

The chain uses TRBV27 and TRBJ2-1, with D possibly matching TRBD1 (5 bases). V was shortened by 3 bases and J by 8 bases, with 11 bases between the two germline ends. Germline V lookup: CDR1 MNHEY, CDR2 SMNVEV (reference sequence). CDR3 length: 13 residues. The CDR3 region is CASSFLQVDEQFF. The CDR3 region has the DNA TGTGCCAGCAGTTTTTTACAGGTCGATGAGCAGTTCTTC.

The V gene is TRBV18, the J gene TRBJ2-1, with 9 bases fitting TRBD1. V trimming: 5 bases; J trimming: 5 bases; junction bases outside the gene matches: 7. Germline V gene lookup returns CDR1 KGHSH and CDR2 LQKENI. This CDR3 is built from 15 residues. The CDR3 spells CASSETGGGHNEQFF. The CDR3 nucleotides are TGTGCCAGCTCAGAAACAGGGGGCGGCCACAATGAGCAGTTCTTC.

CDR3 DNA sequence: TGTGCCAGCAGCAACACGGACAGCTATGGCTACACCTTC. This encodes CASSNTDSYGYTF. The V gene is TRBV6-5, the J gene TRBJ1-2, with D perhaps TRBD1 (6 bases). The CDR3 totals 13 residues. Germline CDR1 and CDR2: MNHEY and SVGAGI. Trimming took off 6 bases at V and 4 bases at J, with 12 bases between the two ends.

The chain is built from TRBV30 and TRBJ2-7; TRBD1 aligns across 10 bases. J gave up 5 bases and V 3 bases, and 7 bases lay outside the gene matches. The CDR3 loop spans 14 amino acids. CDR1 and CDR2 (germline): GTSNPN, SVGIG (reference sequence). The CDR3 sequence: CAWSRGTGDHEQYF. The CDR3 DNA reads TGTGCCTGGAGCCGGGGGACAGGGGACCACGAGCAGTACTTC.

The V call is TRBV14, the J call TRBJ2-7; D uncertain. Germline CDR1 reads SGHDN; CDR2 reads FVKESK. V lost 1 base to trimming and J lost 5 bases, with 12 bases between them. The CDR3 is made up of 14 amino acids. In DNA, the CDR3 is TGTGCCAGCAGCCAAGGAAGAGTCTACGACGAGCAGTACTTC. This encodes CASSQGRVYDEQYF.

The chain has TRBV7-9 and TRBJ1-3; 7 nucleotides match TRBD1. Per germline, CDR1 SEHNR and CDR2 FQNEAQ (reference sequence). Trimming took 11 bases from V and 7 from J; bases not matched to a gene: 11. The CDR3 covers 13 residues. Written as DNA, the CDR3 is TGTGCCGGATCACAGGGGTTGGCGAACACCATATATTTT. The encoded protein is CAGSQGLANTIYF.

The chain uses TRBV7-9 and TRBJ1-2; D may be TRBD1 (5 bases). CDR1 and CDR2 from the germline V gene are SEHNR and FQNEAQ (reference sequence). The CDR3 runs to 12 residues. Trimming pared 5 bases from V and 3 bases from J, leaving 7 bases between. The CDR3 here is CASSQTDYGYTF. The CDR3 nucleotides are TGTGCCAGCAGCCAGACAGACTATGGCTACACCTTC.